Listed below are T cell receptor beta chains from one sample, sequenced in a study of shared clonotypes between healthy human individuals. Sequenced by immunoSEQ multiplex PCR; TCRdb stores in-frame clones only, minus some. The profile shows over a million clones, 78% of them singletons. The specimen sequenced was memory CD4+ T cells from PBMCs. All receptors derive from a man aged 18 to 29 in good health. Some clones in this sample may be carry-over from other donors' samples. CDR3s include the opening cysteine and the closing phenylalanine or tryptophan. D genes are given only for firm matches. Some rows have no size entry. The others give once, few or many, or a class for an expanded clone.

D gene: TRBD1
V gene: TRBV10-3
clone size: NA
J gene: TRBJ2-1
CDR3 protein: CAISSQGADEQFF
CDR3 DNA: TGTGCCATCAGCTCACAGGGGGCCGATGAGCAGTTCTTC

D gene: TRBD1
V gene: TRBV25-1
clone size: few
J gene: TRBJ1-2
CDR3 protein: CASSSRGRDYGYTF
CDR3 DNA: TGTGCCAGCAGCAGCAGGGGGAGAGACTATGGCTACACCTTC

D gene: NA
V gene: TRBV13
clone size: few
J gene: TRBJ1-3
CDR3 protein: CASSSKARTSGNTIYF
CDR3 DNA: TGTGCCAGCAGCTCCAAAGCCCGGACCTCTGGAAACACCATATATTTT

D gene: NA
V gene: TRBV6-4
clone size: NA
J gene: TRBJ2-1
CDR3 protein: CASSEGATEYNEQFF
CDR3 DNA: TGTGCCAGCAGTGAGGGAGCGACAGAATACAATGAGCAGTTCTTC

D gene: NA
V gene: TRBV28
clone size: NA
J gene: TRBJ1-2
CDR3 protein: CASSRVYYGYTF
CDR3 DNA: TGTGCCAGCAGTAGGGTATATTATGGCTACACCTTC

D gene: TRBD2
V gene: TRBV5-1
clone size: once
J gene: TRBJ2-3
CDR3 protein: CASSPGQPGLAGGHTQYF
CDR3 DNA: TGCGCCAGCAGCCCGGGACAGCCGGGACTAGCGGGAGGGCATACGCAGTATTTT

D gene: TRBD2
V gene: TRBV28
clone size: NA
J gene: TRBJ2-2
CDR3 protein: CASSLLSGRVGGELFF
CDR3 DNA: TGTGCCAGCAGTTTATTGAGCGGGAGGGTAGGCGGGGAGCTGTTTTTT

D gene: NA
V gene: TRBV29-1
clone size: few
J gene: TRBJ1-1
CDR3 protein: CSVSGGTEAFF
CDR3 DNA: TGCAGCGTTTCCGGGGGCACTGAAGCTTTCTTT

D gene: NA
V gene: TRBV5-4
clone size: NA
J gene: TRBJ1-3
CDR3 protein: CASSPAGGGGNTIYF
CDR3 DNA: TGTGCCAGCAGCCCGGCGGGGGGTGGTGGAAACACCATATATTTT

D gene: NA
V gene: TRBV6-4
clone size: NA
J gene: TRBJ1-1
CDR3 protein: CASHLPLERTPGSTEAFF
CDR3 DNA: TGTGCCAGCCACCTCCCCCTGGAGCGGACCCCGGGGAGCACTGAAGCTTTCTTT

D gene: TRBD2
V gene: TRBV6-4
clone size: NA
J gene: TRBJ2-1
CDR3 protein: CASSVVAGAHNEQFF
CDR3 DNA: TGTGCCAGCAGCGTTGTAGCGGGAGCCCACAATGAGCAGTTCTTC

D gene: NA
V gene: TRBV4-2
clone size: once
J gene: TRBJ1-3
CDR3 protein: CASSQPDGRPGTIYF
CDR3 DNA: TGTGCCAGCAGCCAACCTGACGGAAGGCCGGGCACCATATATTTT

D gene: TRBD1
V gene: TRBV19
clone size: NA
J gene: TRBJ2-5
CDR3 protein: CASSIFSLGQRQTQYF
CDR3 DNA: TGTGCCAGTAGTATCTTCTCTCTGGGACAGCGGCAGACCCAGTACTTC

D gene: TRBD1
V gene: TRBV5-6
clone size: NA
J gene: TRBJ1-2
CDR3 protein: CASSNRPDRAARGYTF
CDR3 DNA: TGCGCCAGCAGCAATCGACCAGACAGGGCAGCAAGGGGCTACACCTTC

D gene: NA
V gene: TRBV15
clone size: NA
J gene: TRBJ2-5
CDR3 protein: CATSRDGVGQETQYF
CDR3 DNA: TGTGCCACCAGCAGAGATGGGGTTGGCCAAGAGACCCAGTACTTC

D gene: NA
V gene: TRBV4-2
clone size: NA
J gene: TRBJ2-2
CDR3 protein: CASSQDTTNTGELFF
CDR3 DNA: TGTGCCAGCAGCCAAGATACAACGAACACCGGGGAGCTGTTTTTT

D gene: NA
V gene: TRBV27
clone size: NA
J gene: TRBJ1-1
CDR3 protein: CASSFLSGTEAFF
CDR3 DNA: TGTGCCAGCAGTTTCTTGTCGGGGACTGAAGCTTTCTTT

D gene: NA
V gene: TRBV11-2
clone size: few
J gene: TRBJ2-7
CDR3 protein: CASSSRQDGEQYF
CDR3 DNA: TGTGCCAGCAGCTCCAGGCAAGACGGCGAGCAGTACTTC

D gene: NA
V gene: TRBV4-3
clone size: NA
J gene: TRBJ2-3
CDR3 protein: CASSQDGTRASTDTQYF
CDR3 DNA: TGCGCCAGCAGCCAAGATGGAACCAGAGCCTCCACAGATACGCAGTATTTT

D gene: NA
V gene: TRBV5-4
clone size: NA
J gene: TRBJ1-1
CDR3 protein: CASSLQQGLGTEAFF
CDR3 DNA: TGTGCCAGCAGCTTGCAGCAGGGGCTAGGGACTGAAGCTTTCTTT

D gene: NA
V gene: TRBV10-3
clone size: once
J gene: TRBJ1-1
CDR3 protein: CAIRQGIAMNTEAFF
CDR3 DNA: TGTGCCATCAGACAGGGAATCGCCATGAACACTGAAGCTTTCTTT

D gene: NA
V gene: TRBV6-1
clone size: NA
J gene: TRBJ1-2
CDR3 protein: CASSQRRGGGYTF
CDR3 DNA: TGTGCCAGCAGCCAACGCAGGGGCGGGGGCTACACCTTC

D gene: NA
V gene: TRBV19
clone size: NA
J gene: TRBJ1-1
CDR3 protein: CASSMRRTMNTEAFF
CDR3 DNA: TGTGCCAGTAGTATGCGACGGACGATGAACACTGAAGCTTTCTTT

D gene: NA
V gene: TRBV7-8
clone size: NA
J gene: TRBJ2-2
CDR3 protein: CASSPRQAHTGELFF
CDR3 DNA: TGTGCCAGCAGCCCCCGACAGGCGCACACCGGGGAGCTGTTTTTT

D gene: TRBD2
V gene: TRBV6-1
clone size: few
J gene: TRBJ2-7
CDR3 protein: CASSEALPWEGAYEQYF
CDR3 DNA: TGTGCCAGCAGTGAAGCGCTCCCCTGGGAGGGAGCCTACGAGCAGTACTTC

D gene: TRBD1
V gene: TRBV18
clone size: NA
J gene: TRBJ2-7
CDR3 protein: CASSPGTGEGEQYF
CDR3 DNA: TGTGCCAGCTCACCTGGGACAGGGGAGGGCGAGCAGTACTTC

D gene: TRBD1
V gene: TRBV5-1
clone size: NA
J gene: TRBJ2-7
CDR3 protein: CASRATGGNEQYF
CDR3 DNA: TGCGCCAGCAGAGCGACAGGGGGCAACGAGCAGTACTTC

D gene: NA
V gene: TRBV9
clone size: NA
J gene: TRBJ1-2
CDR3 protein: CASSDPNYGYTF
CDR3 DNA: TGTGCCAGCAGCGACCCGAACTATGGCTACACCTTC

D gene: TRBD2
V gene: TRBV28
clone size: few
J gene: TRBJ2-1
CDR3 protein: CASRWGRLASGRDNEQFF
CDR3 DNA: TGTGCCAGCAGGTGGGGCCGACTGGCTAGCGGGAGGGACAATGAGCAGTTCTTC

D gene: NA
V gene: TRBV10-3
clone size: NA
J gene: TRBJ2-2
CDR3 protein: CAISDANTGELFF
CDR3 DNA: TGTGCCATCAGTGACGCCAACACCGGGGAGCTGTTTTTT

D gene: NA
V gene: TRBV10-3
clone size: NA
J gene: TRBJ1-1
CDR3 protein: CAISESLGGMNTEAFF
CDR3 DNA: TGTGCCATCAGTGAGTCCTTGGGGGGAATGAACACTGAAGCTTTCTTT

D gene: NA
V gene: TRBV7-2
clone size: NA
J gene: TRBJ2-2
CDR3 protein: CASSLNKLAITGELFF
CDR3 DNA: TGTGCCAGCAGCTTAAATAAGCTAGCAATCACCGGGGAGCTGTTTTTT

D gene: NA
V gene: TRBV6-1
clone size: NA
J gene: TRBJ1-4
CDR3 protein: CASTIRGEKLFF
CDR3 DNA: TGTGCCAGCACGATCCGGGGGGAAAAACTGTTTTTT